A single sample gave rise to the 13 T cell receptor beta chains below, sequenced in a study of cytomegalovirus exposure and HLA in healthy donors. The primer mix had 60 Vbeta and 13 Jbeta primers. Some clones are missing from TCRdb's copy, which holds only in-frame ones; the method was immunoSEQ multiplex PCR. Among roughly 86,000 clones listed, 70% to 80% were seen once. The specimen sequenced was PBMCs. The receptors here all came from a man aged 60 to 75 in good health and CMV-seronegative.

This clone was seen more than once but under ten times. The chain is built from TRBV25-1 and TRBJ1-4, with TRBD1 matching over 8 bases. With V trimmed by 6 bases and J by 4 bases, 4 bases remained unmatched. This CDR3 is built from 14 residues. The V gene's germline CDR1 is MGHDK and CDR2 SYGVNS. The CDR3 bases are TGTGCCAGCAGGCACACAGGGGGTAATGAAAAACTGTTTTTT. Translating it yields CASRHTGGNEKLFF.

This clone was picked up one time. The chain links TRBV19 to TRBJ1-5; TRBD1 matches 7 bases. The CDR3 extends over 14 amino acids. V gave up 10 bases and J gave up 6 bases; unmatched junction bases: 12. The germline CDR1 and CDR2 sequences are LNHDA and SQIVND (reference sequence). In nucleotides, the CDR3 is TGTGCCACCTCAGGGGGACAGACGGTTCAGCCCCAGCATTTT. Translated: CATSGGQTVQPQHF.

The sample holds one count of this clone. CDR3 amino acids: CSATSGSESGELFF. In DNA, the CDR3 is TGCAGCGCCACTAGCGGGAGTGAGTCCGGGGAGCTGTTTTTT. The genes are TRBV29-1 and TRBJ2-2; the match to TRBD2 covers 11 bases. The CDR3 extends over 14 amino acids. J was trimmed by 6 bases and V by 7 bases; bases with no gene match: 7. Germline CDR1 and CDR2: SQVTM and ANQGSEA.

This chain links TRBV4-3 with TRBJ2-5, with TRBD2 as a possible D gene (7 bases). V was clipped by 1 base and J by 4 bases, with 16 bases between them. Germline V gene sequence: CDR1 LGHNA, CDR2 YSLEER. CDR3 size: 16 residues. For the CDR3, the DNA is TGCGCCAGCAGCCAAGGTCTGGCGGGGGCCTCAGAGACCCAGTACTTC. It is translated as CASSQGLAGASETQYF.

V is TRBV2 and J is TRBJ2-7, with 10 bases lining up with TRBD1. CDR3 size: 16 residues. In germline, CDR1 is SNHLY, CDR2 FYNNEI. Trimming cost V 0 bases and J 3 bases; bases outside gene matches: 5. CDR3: CASSEAGQGIGYEQYF. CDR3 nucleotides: TGTGCCAGCAGTGAAGCGGGACAGGGGATCGGCTACGAGCAGTACTTC.

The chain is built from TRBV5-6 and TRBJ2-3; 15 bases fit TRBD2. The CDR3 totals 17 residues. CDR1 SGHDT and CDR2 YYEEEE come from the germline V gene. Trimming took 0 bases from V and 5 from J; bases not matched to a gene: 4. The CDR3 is CASSLGGLAGGGDTQYF. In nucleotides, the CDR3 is TGTGCCAGCAGCTTGGGGGGACTAGCGGGAGGAGGAGATACGCAGTATTTT.

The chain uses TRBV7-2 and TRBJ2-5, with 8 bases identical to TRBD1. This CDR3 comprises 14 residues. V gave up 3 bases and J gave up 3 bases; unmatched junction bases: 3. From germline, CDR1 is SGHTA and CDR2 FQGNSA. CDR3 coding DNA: TGTGCCAGCAGCTTGGACAGGGAGGAAGAGACCCAGTACTTC. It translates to CASSLDREEETQYF.

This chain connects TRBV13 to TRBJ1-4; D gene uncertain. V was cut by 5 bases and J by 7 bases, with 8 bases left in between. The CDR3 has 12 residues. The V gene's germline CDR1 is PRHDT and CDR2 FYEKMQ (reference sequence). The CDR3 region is CASSLAGEKLFF. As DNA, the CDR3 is TGTGCCAGCAGCCTTGCGGGTGAAAAACTGTTTTTT.

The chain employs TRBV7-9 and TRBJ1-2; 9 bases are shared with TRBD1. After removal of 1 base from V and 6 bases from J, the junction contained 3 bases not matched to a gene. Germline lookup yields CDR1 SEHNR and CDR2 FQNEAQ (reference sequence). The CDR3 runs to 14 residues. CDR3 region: CASSLDGTGNGYTF. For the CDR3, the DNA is TGTGCCAGCAGCTTAGATGGGACAGGGAATGGCTACACCTTC.

CDR3 sequence (DNA): TGTGCCTGGCGGGGGGCAGGACGAGCTTTCTTT. This translates into CAWRGAGRAFF. This chain connects TRBV30 to TRBJ1-1; perhaps TRBD1 as D (6 bases). The CDR3 is 11 amino acids. The ends were cut back, 5 bases at V and 10 bases at J, with 14 bases in the middle. Germline lookup yields CDR1 GTSNPN and CDR2 SVGIG (reference sequence).

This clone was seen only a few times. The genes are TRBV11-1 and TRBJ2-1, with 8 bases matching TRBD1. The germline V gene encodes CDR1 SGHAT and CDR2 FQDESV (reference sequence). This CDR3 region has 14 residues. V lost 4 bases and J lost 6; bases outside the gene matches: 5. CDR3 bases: TGTGCCAGCAGCTCGTCGACAGGGGCCAATGAGCAGTTCTTC. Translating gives CASSSSTGANEQFF.

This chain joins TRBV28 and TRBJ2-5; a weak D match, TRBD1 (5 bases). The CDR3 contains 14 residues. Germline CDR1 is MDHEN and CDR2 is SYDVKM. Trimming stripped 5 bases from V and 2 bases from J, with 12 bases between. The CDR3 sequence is CASSASTAQETQYF. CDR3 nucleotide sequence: TGTGCCAGCAGTGCGTCGACAGCTCAAGAGACCCAGTACTTC.

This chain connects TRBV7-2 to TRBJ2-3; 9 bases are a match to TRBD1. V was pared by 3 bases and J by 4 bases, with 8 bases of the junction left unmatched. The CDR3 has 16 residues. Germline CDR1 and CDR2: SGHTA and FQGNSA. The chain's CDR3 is CASSFLGTGKADTQYF. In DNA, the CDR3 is TGTGCCAGCAGCTTCCTGGGGACAGGGAAAGCAGATACGCAGTATTTT. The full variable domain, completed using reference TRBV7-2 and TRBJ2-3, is GAGVSQSPSNKVTEKGKDVELRCDPISGHTALYWYRQSLGQGLEFLIYFQGNSAPDKSGLPSDRFSAERTGGSVSTLTIQRTQQEDSAVYLCASSFLGTGKADTQYFGPGTRLTVL.